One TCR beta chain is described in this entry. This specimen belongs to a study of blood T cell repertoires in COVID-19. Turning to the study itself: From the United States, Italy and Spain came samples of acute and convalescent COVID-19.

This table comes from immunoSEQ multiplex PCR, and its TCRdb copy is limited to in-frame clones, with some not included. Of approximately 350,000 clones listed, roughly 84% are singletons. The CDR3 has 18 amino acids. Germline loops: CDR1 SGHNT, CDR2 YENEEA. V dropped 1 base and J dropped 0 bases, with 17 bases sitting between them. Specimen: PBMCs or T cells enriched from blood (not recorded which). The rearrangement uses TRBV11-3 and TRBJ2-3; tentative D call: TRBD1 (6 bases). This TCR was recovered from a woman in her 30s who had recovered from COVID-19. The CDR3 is CASSLGGRGSLSTDTQYF. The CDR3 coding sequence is TGTGCCAGCAGCTTAGGAGGCAGGGGATCCCTAAGCACAGATACGCAGTATTTT.